Below, one TCR beta chain is given with its context. Its antigen is unidentified. 13 Jbeta primers and 60 Vbeta primers were used for the PCR. Assay used: immunoSEQ multiplex PCR; TCRdb lists only in-frame clones, some missing. In the table there are about 150,000 clones, 82% of which are singletons. This entry is derived from a study of cytomegalovirus exposure and HLA in healthy donors. Study-wide points: Exclusion as indistinguishable affected some V segments, including TRBV6-2 and TRBV6-3. For most TCR sequences rarity was the rule, although some public TCRs occurred in many donors. In a later analysis, parvovirus B19, influenza, CMV and Epstein-Barr virus appeared linked to several top co-occurrence clusters.

The CDR3 has 13 residues. Germline lookup yields CDR1 SGHTA and CDR2 FQGNSA. V shed 5 bases, J shed 2 bases, and the junction held 3 bases outside the gene matches. Sequenced material: PBMCs. V is TRBV7-2 and J is TRBJ2-7; 7 bases line up with TRBD2. The receptor comes from a woman aged 45-59 years in good health and CMV-seropositive. CDR3 bases: TGTGCCAGCAGCCGGGACTACGCCTACGAGCAGTACTTC. Its protein is CASSRDYAYEQYF.